Sequencing of this T cell receptor beta chain was carried out in a study of CD8+CD57+ T cells in acquired aplastic anemia (dated by TCRdb to about 2018). Notes on the research overall: Extracted DNA from sorted CD4+ and CD8+ cells averaged about 2.9 ug, ranging from about 0.2 to 30 ug. A CD8+CD57+ expansion meant a frequency higher than the mean frequency seen in healthy subjects. The research as a whole found: Between patients and healthy controls, no significant difference in CD8+ Simpson's diversity was found (P=0.060). Around 31 CD8+ CDR3 sequences were shared between patients and controls but appeared highly expressed in patients and within their immunodominant clones.

Genomic DNA served as template for TCR beta VDJ combination and CDR3 sequence profiling. TCR repertoire sequencing was run on an Illumina HiSeq 2000. On the authors' methods: TRBV/TRBJ rearrangement plots, CDR3 size and DJ length profiles, and Simpson's diversity index were used to evaluate the repertoires. The most abundant DNA sequence in the deep sequencing data was defined as the immunodominant clone. CDR3 amino acid sequences were checked for sharing between subjects and were compared against published repertoires and the VDJdb database. Using fastp at Q25 and MiXCR, TCRdb reprocessed the public reads and kept productive beta chains. Entries are consolidated by CDR3 protein sequence, retaining the most common genes and DNA. The V and J calls here are based on TCRdb, not the publication. This sample has about 190,000 distinct CDR3 sequences in its table, and roughly half of those were observed once. Of the sample, around a tenth falls within the top ten clones.

Concerning this clonotype itself: Its cognate antigen has yet to be identified. Base qualities are missing; no much larger clone stands one base away.

Expansion of CD8+CD57+ cells had been shown by flow cytometry in the patients chosen for sequencing. All patients had severe acquired aplastic anemia diagnosed by International Study of Aplastic Anemia and Agranulocytosis and Camitta criteria. At the time blood was sampled, none of the patients had received any therapy. The study deep-sequenced TCR repertoires of sorted CD4+ and CD8+ blood T cells from severe aplastic anemia patients and healthy subjects. Patients were enrolled under clinicaltrials.gov protocols 00001620, 01623167, 00001397, 00071045, 00081523 and 00961064 in the USA. Ficoll-Paque density gradient centrifugation was used to isolate peripheral blood mononuclear cells. CD4+ and CD8+ T cells were sorted by FACS or magnetic beads before DNA extraction. The CDR1 and CDR2 encoded by the germline V gene are MNHEY and SVGEGT. From its cysteine to its phenylalanine, the CDR3 spans 12 amino acids. Kept here is only the CDR3 DNA, which spans 36 bases and is read in frame from base 1. V is reduced by 4 bases and J by 1 base, leaving a spacing of 3 bases between them.

This sequence uses TRBV6-2 or TRBV6-3 and TRBJ2-3; no D gene can be assigned with confidence. The material sequenced was sorted CD4+, CD8+, or CD8+CD57+ T cells (not recorded which) from PBMCs. This receptor was taken from a human donor with aplastic anemia. The CDR3 reads CASSCGTDTQYF. The DNA sequence is given as TGTGCCAGCAGTTGTGGCACAGATACGCAGTATTTT.